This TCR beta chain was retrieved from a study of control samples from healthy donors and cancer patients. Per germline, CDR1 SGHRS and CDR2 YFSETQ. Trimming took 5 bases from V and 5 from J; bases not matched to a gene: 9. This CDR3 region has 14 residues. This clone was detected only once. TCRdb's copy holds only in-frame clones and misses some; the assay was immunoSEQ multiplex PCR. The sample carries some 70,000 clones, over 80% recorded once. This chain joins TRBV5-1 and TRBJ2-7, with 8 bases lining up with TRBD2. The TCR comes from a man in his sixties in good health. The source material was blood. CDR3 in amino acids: CASRPGGGADEQYF. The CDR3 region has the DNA TGCGCCAGCAGACCCGGGGGGGGTGCTGACGAGCAGTACTTC.